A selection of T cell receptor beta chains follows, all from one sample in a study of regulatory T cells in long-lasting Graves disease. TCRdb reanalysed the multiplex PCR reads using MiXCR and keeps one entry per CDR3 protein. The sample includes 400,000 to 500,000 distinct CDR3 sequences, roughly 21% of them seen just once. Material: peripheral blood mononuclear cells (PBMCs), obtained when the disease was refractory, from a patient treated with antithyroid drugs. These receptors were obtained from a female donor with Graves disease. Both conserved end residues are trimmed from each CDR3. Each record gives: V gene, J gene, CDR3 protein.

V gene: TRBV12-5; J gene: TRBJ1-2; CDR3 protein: ASGLGRGNT
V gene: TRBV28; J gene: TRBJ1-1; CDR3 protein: ASSPWDRRPVNTEAF
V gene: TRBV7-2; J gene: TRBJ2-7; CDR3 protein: ASSSRVSGAPYEQY
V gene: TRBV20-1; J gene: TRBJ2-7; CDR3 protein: SAGSASAGYEQY
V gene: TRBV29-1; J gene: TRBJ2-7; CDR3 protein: SVARGLGHEQY
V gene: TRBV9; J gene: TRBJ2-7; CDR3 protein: ASSATGTTYEQY
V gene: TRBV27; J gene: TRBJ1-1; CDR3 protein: ASSTLTGAGSEAF
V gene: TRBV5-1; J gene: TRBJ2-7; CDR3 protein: ASSARQGGSYEQY
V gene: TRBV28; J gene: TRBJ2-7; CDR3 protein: ASSFYSTYEQY
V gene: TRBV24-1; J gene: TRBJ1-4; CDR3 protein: ATRKHQGGEEKLF
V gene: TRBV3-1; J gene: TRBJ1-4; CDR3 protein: ASSQVSRAGEKLF
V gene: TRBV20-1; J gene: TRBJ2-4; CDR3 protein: SARDRTGVDKNIQY
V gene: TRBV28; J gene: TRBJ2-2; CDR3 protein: ASSSTPGREINTGELF
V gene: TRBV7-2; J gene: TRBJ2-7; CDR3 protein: ASSFGLAGDYEQY
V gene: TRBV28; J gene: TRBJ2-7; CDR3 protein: ASSPGWGREQY
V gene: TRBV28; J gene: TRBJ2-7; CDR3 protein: ASSFPRALGYEQY
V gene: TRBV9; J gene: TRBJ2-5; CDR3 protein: ASSPNPGQGSLETQY
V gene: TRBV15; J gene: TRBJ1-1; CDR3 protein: ATSRDSARKDTEAF
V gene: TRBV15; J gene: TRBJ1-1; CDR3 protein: ATSRDSLGLDAF
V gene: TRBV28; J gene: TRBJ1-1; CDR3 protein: ASSLHRNTEAF
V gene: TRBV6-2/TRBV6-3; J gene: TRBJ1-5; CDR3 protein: ASRRGAVSNQPQH
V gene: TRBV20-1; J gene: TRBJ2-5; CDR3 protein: SAPTRAQGGQY
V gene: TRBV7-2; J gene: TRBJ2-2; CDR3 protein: ASSLVRSAGELF
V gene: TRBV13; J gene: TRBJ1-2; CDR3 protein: ASSLWDPNYGYT
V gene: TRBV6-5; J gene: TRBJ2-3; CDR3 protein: ASSYQTGADTQY
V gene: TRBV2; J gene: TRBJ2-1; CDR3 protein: ASSTSGVREQF
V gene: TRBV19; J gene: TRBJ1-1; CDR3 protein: ASSMLGLGNTEAF
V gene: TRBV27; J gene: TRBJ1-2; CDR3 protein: ASSEPGQGLGGYT
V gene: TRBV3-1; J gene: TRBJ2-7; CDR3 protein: ASSQGRRTYEQY